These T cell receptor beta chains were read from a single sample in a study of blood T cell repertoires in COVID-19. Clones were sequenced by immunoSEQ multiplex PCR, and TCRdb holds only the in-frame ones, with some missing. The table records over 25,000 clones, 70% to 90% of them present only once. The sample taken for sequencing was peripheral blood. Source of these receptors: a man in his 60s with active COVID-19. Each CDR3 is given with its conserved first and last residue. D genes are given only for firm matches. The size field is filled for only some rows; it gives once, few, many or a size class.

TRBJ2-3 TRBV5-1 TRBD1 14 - CASSSGTDTDTQYF TGCGCCAGCAGCTCCGGGACAGACACAGATACGCAGTATTTT
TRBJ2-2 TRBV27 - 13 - CASSRVTYGELFF TGTGCCAGCAGTCGCGTAACGTATGGGGAGCTGTTTTTT
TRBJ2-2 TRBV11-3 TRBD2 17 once CASTPGLADSGTGELFF TGTGCCAGTACCCCCGGGCTAGCGGATTCGGGCACCGGGGAGCTGTTTTTT
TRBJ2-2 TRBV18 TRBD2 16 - CASSHGLAGSTGELFF TGTGCCAGCTCACACGGACTAGCGGGAAGCACCGGGGAGCTGTTTTTT
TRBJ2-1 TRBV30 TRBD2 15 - CAWSLPGGPYNEQFF TGTGCCTGGAGTCTGCCGGGAGGCCCCTACAATGAGCAGTTCTTC
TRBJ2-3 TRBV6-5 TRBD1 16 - CASSWDRGRGEDTQYF TGTGCCAGCAGTTGGGACAGGGGGCGCGGGGAGGATACGCAGTATTTT
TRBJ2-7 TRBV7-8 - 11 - CASSHSYEQYF TGTGCCAGCAGCCATAGTTACGAGCAGTACTTC
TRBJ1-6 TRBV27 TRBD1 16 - CASSLRRQGAPLPLHF TGTGCCAGCAGTTTGCGTCGACAGGGAGCCCCCTTACCCCTCCACTTT
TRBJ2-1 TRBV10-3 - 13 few CAISDRLVDEQFF TGTGCCATCAGTGATCGGCTAGTAGATGAGCAGTTCTTC
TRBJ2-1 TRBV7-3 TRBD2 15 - CASSALAGRYNEQFF TGTGCCAGCAGCGCACTAGCGGGAAGATACAATGAGCAGTTCTTC
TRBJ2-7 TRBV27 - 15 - CASSRQIQVSYEQYF TGTGCCAGCAGTCGACAGATCCAAGTCTCCTACGAGCAGTACTTC
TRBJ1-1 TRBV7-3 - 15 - CASSLMGQPNTEAFF TGTGCCAGCAGCTTAATGGGACAACCGAACACTGAAGCTTTCTTT
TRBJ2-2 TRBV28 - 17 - CASSPPPDYSNTGELFF TGTGCCAGCAGTCCCCCCCCGGACTATTCGAACACCGGGGAGCTGTTTTTT
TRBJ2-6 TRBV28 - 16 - CASSLYSSSGANVLTF TGTGCCAGCAGTTTATACAGTAGCTCTGGGGCCAACGTCCTGACTTTC
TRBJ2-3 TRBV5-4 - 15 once CASSLLGVSTDTQYF TGTGCCAGCAGCTTGCTAGGGGTTAGCACAGATACGCAGTATTTT
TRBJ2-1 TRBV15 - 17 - CATSRGGQKGSYNEQFF TGTGCCACCAGCAGAGGGGGGCAAAAAGGGAGCTACAATGAGCAGTTCTTC
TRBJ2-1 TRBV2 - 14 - CASSETPDPAAEFF TGTGCCAGCAGTGAAACCCCCGATCCAGCAGCGGAGTTCTTC
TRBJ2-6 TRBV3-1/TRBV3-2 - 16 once CASSQLRGPGANVLTF TGTGCCAGCAGCCAGCTACGGGGTCCCGGGGCCAACGTCCTGACTTTC
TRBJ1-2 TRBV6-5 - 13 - CASSNTGNYGYTF TGTGCCAGCAGTAATACAGGGAACTATGGCTACACCTTC
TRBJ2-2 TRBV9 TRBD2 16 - CASTGTSGANTGELFF TGTGCCAGCACGGGGACTAGCGGTGCGAACACCGGGGAGCTGTTTTTT
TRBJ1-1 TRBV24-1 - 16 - CATSGSAGQGTYEAFF TGTGCCACCAGTGGCTCGGCGGGCCAGGGGACGTATGAAGCTTTCTTT